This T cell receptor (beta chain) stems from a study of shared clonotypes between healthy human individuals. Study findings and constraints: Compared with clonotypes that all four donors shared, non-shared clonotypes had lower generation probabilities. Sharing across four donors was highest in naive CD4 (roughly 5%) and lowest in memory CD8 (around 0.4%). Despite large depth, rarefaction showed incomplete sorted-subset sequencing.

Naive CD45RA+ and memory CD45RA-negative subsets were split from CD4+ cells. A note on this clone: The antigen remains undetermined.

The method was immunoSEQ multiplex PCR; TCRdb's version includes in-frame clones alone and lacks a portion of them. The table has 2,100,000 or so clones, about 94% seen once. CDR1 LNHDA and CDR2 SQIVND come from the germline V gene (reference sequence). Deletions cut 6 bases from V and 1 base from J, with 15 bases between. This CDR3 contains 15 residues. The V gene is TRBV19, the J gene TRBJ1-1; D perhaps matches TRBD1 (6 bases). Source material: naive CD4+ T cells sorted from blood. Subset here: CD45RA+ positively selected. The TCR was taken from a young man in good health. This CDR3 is CASSPQGGRNTEAFF. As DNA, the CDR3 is TGTGCCAGTAGCCCACAGGGAGGTAGGAACACTGAAGCTTTCTTT. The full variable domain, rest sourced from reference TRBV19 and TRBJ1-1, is DGGITQSPKYLFRKEGQNVTLSCEQNLNHDAMYWYRQDPGQGLRLIYYSQIVNDFQKGDIAEGYSVSREKKESFPLTVTSAQKNPTAFYLCASSPQGGRNTEAFFGQGTRLTVV.